This entry lists 21 T cell receptor beta chains sequenced from one sample in a study of technical replicates of blood from a handful of donors. The protocol was immunoSEQ multiplex PCR, while the TCRdb copy is restricted to in-frame clones and leaves out a portion. The sample shows over 50,000 clones, approximately 86% of them seen only once. The sample consisted of PBMCs. The receptors derive from a human donor in good health. Some clones in this sample may be carry-over from other donors' samples.

The CDR3: CATSRDGGGTEAFF. The CDR3 DNA is TGTGCCACCAGCAGAGACGGGGGAGGCACTGAAGCTTTCTTT. The J gene is TRBJ1-1, the V gene TRBV15; D perhaps matches TRBD1 (5 bases). Germline loops: CDR1 LNHNV, CDR2 YYDKDF (reference sequence). The CDR3 sequence is 14 residues long. V lost 0 bases, J lost 4 bases, and 9 bases lay in between.

The V call is TRBV5-4, the J call TRBJ2-3, with 10 bases aligning to TRBD2. The CDR3 consists of 16 residues. The junction had 10 bases not matched to a gene; V was cut back by 4 bases and J by 5 bases. The germline CDR1 and CDR2 sequences are SGHNT and YYREEE (reference sequence). The chain's CDR3 is CASSRGAGGPEDTQYF. CDR3 coding DNA: TGTGCCAGCAGCCGGGGAGCGGGAGGGCCGGAAGATACGCAGTATTTT.

This clone was detected only a few times. The chain uses TRBV4-2 and TRBJ2-2; weak D call: TRBD2 (5 bases). V was clipped by 4 bases and J by 6 bases, with 15 bases between them. This CDR3 has 15 residues. Germline lookup yields CDR1 LGHNA and CDR2 YNFKEQ. The CDR3 sequence is CASSRSKTSPGELFF. In nucleotides, the CDR3 is TGTGCCAGCAGCCGATCAAAAACTAGTCCCGGGGAGCTGTTTTTT.

This clone was detected only a few times. The rearrangement joins TRBV30 to TRBJ1-1; a weak D match, TRBD1 (5 bases). The CDR3 is 9 residues long. The germline gives CDR1 GTSNPN, CDR2 SVGIG (reference sequence). The V gene lost 8 bases and the J gene lost 6 bases, with 7 bases spanning the gap. The CDR3 DNA follows: TGTGCCGGGGGGGCTGAAGCTTTCTTT. This sequence encodes CAGGAEAFF.

The chain has TRBV5-8 and TRBJ1-1; D is ambiguous. The CDR3 has 12 amino acids. V lost 5 bases and J lost 5, with 10 bases in between. CDR1 and CDR2 (germline): SGHTS, YDEGEE. The CDR3 loop is CASSAGRTEAFF. DNA of the CDR3: TGTGCCAGCAGTGCGGGGAGGACTGAAGCTTTCTTT.

CDR3 protein: CASSVRAGSYNEQFF. CDR3 sequence (DNA): TGTGCCAGCAGCGTACGGGCGGGATCCTACAATGAGCAGTTCTTC. The chain is built from TRBV9 and TRBJ2-1, with D tentatively TRBD2 (6 bases). The germline V gene encodes CDR1 SGDLS and CDR2 YYNGEE. The CDR3 consists of 15 residues. V was shortened by 1 base and J by 1 base, with 9 bases between the two germline ends. Full variable domain (remainder filled in from reference TRBV9 and TRBJ2-1): DSGVTQTPKHLITATGQRVTLRCSPRSGDLSVYWYQQSLDQGLQFLIQYYNGEERAKGNILERFSAQQFPDLHSELNLSSLELGDSALYFCASSVRAGSYNEQFFGPGTRLTVL.

This chain links TRBV4-3 with TRBJ1-1, with no clear D. V was cut by 4 bases and J by 6 bases, with 18 bases left in between. This CDR3 spans 15 amino acids. CDR1 and CDR2 from the germline V gene are LGHNA and YSLEER. CDR3 sequence (DNA): TGCGCCAGCAGCCCCCGGGGAAGGGCCTCTGCTGAAGCTTTCTTT. Residues: CASSPRGRASAEAFF.

This clone was counted between two and nine times. The chain employs TRBV4-3 and TRBJ1-1; TRBD1 matches 8 bases. The germline V gene encodes CDR1 LGHNA and CDR2 YSLEER. CDR3 length: 15 amino acids. The V segment lost 3 bases and the J segment 5 bases; nucleotides outside the gene matches: 8. CDR3 nucleotides: TGCGCCAGCAGCCAGGACAGGGTCCCCCGAACTGAAGCTTTCTTT. It is translated as CASSQDRVPRTEAFF.

This chain joins TRBV6-5 and TRBJ1-1; D is perhaps TRBD1 (5 bases). The V end was cut by 0 bases, the J end by 2 bases, with 10 bases between. Germline V gives CDR1 MNHEY, CDR2 SVGAGI. The CDR3 covers 15 residues. This CDR3 reads CASSYSGGVNTEAFF. The CDR3, as DNA: TGTGCCAGCAGTTACTCGGGGGGGGTTAACACTGAAGCTTTCTTT.

J is TRBJ1-2 and V is TRBV7-2; D is unresolved. V was cut by 11 bases and J by 8 bases, with 18 bases left in between. Per the germline V gene, CDR1 is SGHTA and CDR2 is FQGNSA. The CDR3 consists of 12 residues. CDR3 loop: CAGIIEETGYTF. CDR3 nucleotide sequence: TGTGCCGGCATAATCGAGGAGACCGGCTACACCTTC.

This rearrangement joins TRBV7-2 to TRBJ2-2, with D perhaps matching TRBD1 (5 bases). The CDR3 is made up of 15 amino acids. Trimming cost V 5 bases and J 6 bases, with 16 bases left between them. From germline, CDR1 is SGHTA and CDR2 FQGNSA. The CDR3 DNA sequence: TGTGCCAGCAGCGCAGACAGCCTCCGGGCCGGGGAGCTGTTTTTT. Its translation: CASSADSLRAGELFF.

The J gene is TRBJ1-5, the V gene TRBV19; D remains unclear. V was cut by 3 bases and J by 0 bases, with 12 bases left in between. The V gene's germline CDR1 is LNHDA and CDR2 SQIVND (reference sequence). This CDR3 contains 16 residues. CDR3 residues: CASSIYTLASNQPQHF. CDR3 bases: TGTGCCAGTAGTATTTACACATTAGCTAGCAATCAGCCCCAGCATTTT.

The chain has TRBV18 and TRBJ1-5; perhaps TRBD1 as D (5 bases). Germline V gene sequence: CDR1 KGHSH, CDR2 LQKENI. The V end was cut by 6 bases, the J end by 3 bases, with 12 bases between. This CDR3 has 14 amino acids. CDR3 sequence: CASSADSFNQPQHF. For the CDR3, the DNA is TGTGCCAGCTCGGCAGACAGTTTCAATCAGCCCCAGCATTTT. The full variable domain, rest sourced from reference TRBV18 and TRBJ1-5, is NAGVMQNPRHLVRRRGQEARLRCSPMKGHSHVYWYRQLPEEGLKFMVYLQKENIIDESGMPKERFSAEFPKEGPSILRIQQVVRGDSAAYFCASSADSFNQPQHFGDGTRLSIL.

The chain recombines TRBV5-1 with TRBJ1-2; D remains ambiguous. The CDR3 covers 13 residues. Germline assignment: CDR1 SGHRS and CDR2 YFSETQ. V was shortened by 5 bases and J by 4 bases, with 12 bases between the two germline ends. In nucleotides, the CDR3 is TGCGCCAGCAGAACAATGTCGGGCTATGGCTACACCTTC. Its protein product is CASRTMSGYGYTF.

This clone was seen just once. The chain uses TRBV4-3 and TRBJ2-1, with D perhaps TRBD2 (5 bases). The CDR3 spans 14 residues. Germline loops: CDR1 LGHNA, CDR2 YSLEER. The ends were cut back, 4 bases at V and 0 bases at J, with 7 bases in the middle. The CDR3: CASSRGSSYNEQFF. As DNA, the CDR3 is TGCGCCAGCAGCCGTGGGAGCTCCTACAATGAGCAGTTCTTC.

This chain connects TRBV6-6 to TRBJ2-2; 9 bases line up with TRBD1. The CDR3 has 16 amino acids. The V and J ends lost 6 bases and 3 bases, in that order; junction bases with no gene match: 8. Per the germline V gene, CDR1 is MNHNY and CDR2 is SVGAGI (reference sequence). Here the CDR3 reads CASSLQGARYTGELFF. The CDR3 nucleotides are TGTGCCAGCAGCCTACAGGGGGCTAGGTACACCGGGGAGCTGTTTTTT.

The chain joins TRBV6-4 to TRBJ2-1; D unclear. Trimming stripped 3 bases from V and 5 bases from J, with 11 bases between. From germline, CDR1 is MRHNA and CDR2 SNTAGT. This CDR3 contains 14 residues. In nucleotides, the CDR3 is TGTGCCAGCAGTGAAGGTAACTACAACAATGAGCAGTTCTTC. It is translated as CASSEGNYNNEQFF.

The rearrangement links TRBV2 to TRBJ1-2; TRBD1 might be the D (5 bases). Germline V lookup: CDR1 SNHLY, CDR2 FYNNEI. This CDR3 has 11 residues. V was pared by 10 bases and J by 2 bases, with 8 bases between. The CDR3 sequence: CAMGRNYGYTF. DNA for the CDR3: TGTGCCATGGGGCGGAACTATGGCTACACCTTC.

The chain couples TRBV6-1 to TRBJ1-3, with a possible D match to TRBD1 (5 bases). The CDR3 loop spans 15 amino acids. The ends were cut back, 6 bases at V and 0 bases at J, with 12 bases in the middle. Germline V gene sequence: CDR1 MNHNS, CDR2 SASEGT. CDR3 loop: CASSGTFTSGNTIYF. As DNA, the CDR3 is TGTGCCAGCAGCGGGACTTTCACCTCTGGAAACACCATATATTTT.

The rearrangement uses TRBV6-1 and TRBJ1-2; no clear D gene. The CDR3 length is 14 residues. V lost 7 bases to trimming and J lost 4 bases, with 16 bases between them. Germline CDR1 and CDR2: MNHNS and SASEGT. The CDR3 DNA is TGTGCCAGCAACGGTTCCCCCCTAACCTATGGCTACACCTTC. Translation gives CASNGSPLTYGYTF.

The chain is built from TRBV7-9 and TRBJ1-4, with 7 bases identical to TRBD1. The germline gives CDR1 SEHNR, CDR2 FQNEAQ (reference sequence). CDR3 length equals 17 residues. The J segment lost 8 bases and the V segment lost 0 bases, leaving 12 bases of the junction unmatched. The CDR3 here is CASSLALSAGGREKLFF. The CDR3 DNA reads TGTGCCAGCAGCTTAGCGCTTTCGGCAGGGGGTAGGGAAAAACTGTTTTTT.